The rows below give T cell receptor beta chains drawn from one sample of a study of blood T cells in healthy people across ages. From the 5' RACE reads, TCRdb called clonotypes with MiXCR, one entry per CDR3 protein. This sample yields 950,000 to 1,200,000 distinct CDR3 sequences, of which about two fifths are seen a single time; over 10% belongs to the top ten. Sequencing was done on a sample of blood. Receptors were obtained from a man younger than 30 in good health. Each CDR3 is given with its conserved first and last residue. Each record gives: J gene, clone size, V gene, D gene, CDR3 DNA, CDR3 protein. A D gene is named only where the DNA matches it firmly. The size of a clone is reported for some rows only, either as once, few or many, or as a class for expanded clones.

TRBJ1-4,.,TRBV7-9,TRBD1,TGTGCCAGCAGCTTATCGGGACAGGGGCATGAAAAACTGTTTTTT,CASSLSGQGHEKLFF
TRBJ2-7,once,TRBV6-2/TRBV6-3,TRBD1,TGTGCCAGCAGGACGGGGACAGGGGGTATCCCCTACAATGAGCAGTACTTC,CASRTGTGGIPYNEQYF
TRBJ2-7,.,TRBV20-1,.,TGCAGTGCTAGAGACGGTTCCAGCTCCTACAATGAGCAGTACTTC,CSARDGSSSYNEQYF
TRBJ2-7,.,TRBV27,TRBD1,TGTGCCAGCAGCATACCGGGACAGGGGCCCCACGAGCAGTACTTC,CASSIPGQGPHEQYF
TRBJ1-5,few,TRBV28,.,TGTGCCAGCAGTACGGGACACGCAGTGAGCAATCAGCCCCAGCATTTT,CASSTGHAVSNQPQHF
TRBJ2-5,.,TRBV9,.,TGTGCCAGCAGCGTAGGTGCGGCAGTACAAGAGACCCAGTACTTC,CASSVGAAVQETQYF
TRBJ1-6,few,TRBV27,.,TGTGCCAGCAGTTTTCCAGGGTCCAATTCACCCCTCCACTTT,CASSFPGSNSPLHF
TRBJ1-1,.,TRBV20-1,.,TGCAGTGCTAGGAGGACACAAGAAACTTTCTTT,CSARRTQETFF
TRBJ2-1,few,TRBV7-2,.,TGTGCCAGCAGCTTAGTACTGGGCAGGGGTAATGAGCAGTTCTTC,CASSLVLGRGNEQFF
TRBJ2-1,few,TRBV4-1,.,TGCGCCAGCAGCCAAGAGGGATCGCGGGGTAGCTCCTACAATGAGCAGTTCTTC,CASSQEGSRGSSYNEQFF
TRBJ1-1,.,TRBV20-1,.,TGCAGTGCTATCCTTGGAAGCGGAAACACTGAAGCTTTCTTT,CSAILGSGNTEAFF
TRBJ2-3,few,TRBV7-2,.,TGTGCCAGCGGCAGGGACGCCGTCACAGATACGCAGTATTTT,CASGRDAVTDTQYF
TRBJ1-5,few,TRBV21-1,.,TGTGCCAGCAGCAGGAGGGTTCGCAATCAGCCCCAGCATTTT,CASSRRVRNQPQHF
TRBJ1-4,.,TRBV27,TRBD1,TGTGCCAGCAGCCCCTGGGCAGGGGGTCCCGAAAAACTGTTTTTT,CASSPWAGGPEKLFF
TRBJ1-1,.,TRBV20-1,.,TGCAGTGCTAGAAGAGGGCGTGAAGCTTTCTTT,CSARRGREAFF
TRBJ1-1,few,TRBV4-1,.,TGCGCCAGCAGCCAAGATCTTCGAGACGGATCCCGGTGGGCTTTCTTT,CASSQDLRDGSRWAFF
TRBJ2-5,.,TRBV27,TRBD2,TGTACCAGCAGTTTCGAACTAGCGGGGGGGGTCGGTGAGCAGTACTTC,CTSSFELAGGVGEQYF
TRBJ2-7,.,TRBV12-3/TRBV12-4,.,TGTGCCAGCAGTTTTTCCAACTACGAGCAGTACTTC,CASSFSNYEQYF
TRBJ1-2,few,TRBV30,.,TGTGCCTGGAGTCCAGGGCTCGGCTATGGCTACACCTTC,CAWSPGLGYGYTF
TRBJ2-1,few,TRBV4-1,.,TGCGCCAGCAGCCAAGCACCGAGCTCCTACAATGAGCAGTTCTTC,CASSQAPSSYNEQFF
TRBJ1-5,few,TRBV6-2/TRBV6-3,.,TGTGCCAGCAGTCCGCACAGGGAGAACAATCAGCCCCAGCATTTT,CASSPHRENNQPQHF
TRBJ1-4,many,TRBV12-3/TRBV12-4,.,TGTGCCAGCAGCCACCCAGGGGCTAATGAAAAACTGTTTTTT,CASSHPGANEKLFF